The 21 T cell receptor beta chains below all came from one sample that was sequenced in a study of T cells in Graves' hyperthyroidism and ophthalmopathy. TCR beta CDR3 regions were amplified from RNA transcripts. RT-PCR in the first round (using the HTBI primer set) targeted the TCR CDR3. TCRdb ran MiXCR on the multiplex PCR reads and lists one entry per CDR3 protein. The sample yields 500,000 or so distinct CDR3 sequences, over 15% seen once. The sample consisted of blood. Receptors originate from a woman younger than 35 with Graves' ophthalmopathy.

The chain has TRBV30 and TRBJ1-4; 12 nucleotides line up with TRBD1. Germline V gene data show CDR1 as GTSNPN and CDR2 as SVGIG (reference sequence). The ends lost 2 bases at V and 4 bases at J; junction bases unmatched: 5. This CDR3 spans 16 amino acids. Here the CDR3 DNA reads TGTGCCTGGAGTCGGGACAGGGGGCGCATTAATGAAAAACTGTTTTTT. It yields the protein CAWSRDRGRINEKLFF.

This clonotype has ten or more counts. The rearrangement links TRBV3-1 to TRBJ2-1; D unresolved. Looked up from germline, CDR1 is LGHDT and CDR2 is YNNKEL (reference sequence). Trimming cost V 0 bases and J 10 bases, with 13 bases left between them. The CDR3 is 14 amino acids. As DNA, the CDR3 is TGTGCCAGCAGCCAAGATACGGTAGCTCGGGAGCAGTTCTTC. Translation: CASSQDTVAREQFF.

Many counts were recorded for this clonotype. J is TRBJ2-1 and V is TRBV7-9; weak D call: TRBD2 (6 bases). The V end was cut by 3 bases, the J end by 3 bases, with 12 bases between. The length of the CDR3 is 15 residues. Germline assignment: CDR1 SEHNR and CDR2 FQNEAQ (reference sequence). This CDR3 is CASSFRLDSYNEQFF. CDR3 nucleotide sequence: TGTGCCAGCAGCTTCCGACTAGATAGCTACAATGAGCAGTTCTTC.

The rearrangement uses TRBV4-1 and TRBJ2-7; 12 bases align to TRBD2. There are 16 residues in the CDR3. Germline trimming cut 1 base from V and 3 bases from J; bases unmatched to any gene: 4. Germline loops: CDR1 MGHRA, CDR2 YSYEKL. CDR3 sequence reads: CASSQASGGAVYEQYF. The CDR3 DNA is TGCGCCAGCAGCCAAGCTAGCGGGGGGGCAGTCTACGAGCAGTACTTC.

V gene TRBV6-1 combines with J gene TRBJ2-7; 10 positions agree with TRBD1. The CDR3 runs to 13 residues. Trimming at V came to 7 bases and at J to 4 bases, leaving 4 bases not matched to a gene. The germline gives CDR1 MNHNS, CDR2 SASEGT. DNA for the CDR3: TGTGCCAGCACGAGGGGACAGGGGTACGAGCAGTACTTC. Protein: CASTRGQGYEQYF.

Many counts were recorded for this clonotype. The chain employs TRBV6-2 or TRBV6-3 and TRBJ1-1; D is unresolved. The CDR3 is 13 amino acids. Germline V gene sequence: CDR1 MNHEY, CDR2 SVGEGT. The V end was cut by 6 bases, the J end by 5 bases, with 13 bases between. The CDR3 DNA reads TGTGCCAGCAGCACCTTGGGAGGGACTGAAGCTTTCTTT. This gives the protein CASSTLGGTEAFF.

This clonotype appeared a few times. The CDR3 DNA reads as TGTGCCAGCAGTGAGATTAGGGGGTCTTACACCGGGGAGCTGTTTTTT. It is translated as CASSEIRGSYTGELFF. J is TRBJ2-2 and V is TRBV6-1, with D tentatively TRBD1 (6 bases). The CDR3 extends over 16 amino acids. The germline V gene has CDR1 MNHNS and CDR2 SASEGT. Trimming shortened V by 3 bases and J by 3 bases, and 14 bases separated the two germline ends.

This clonotype was found many times. V and J are TRBV2 and TRBJ1-6; 9 nucleotides agree with TRBD1. CDR1 and CDR2 (germline): SNHLY, FYNNEI. The CDR3 has 16 amino acids. J was trimmed by 6 bases and V by 5 bases; bases with no gene match: 8. CDR3 nucleotides: TGTGCCAGCAGTAAAGGACAGGGGTTTGGTAATTCACCCCTCCACTTT. The encoded protein is CASSKGQGFGNSPLHF. Combining the CDR3 with reference TRBV2 and TRBJ1-6 gives the whole variable domain EPEVTQTPSHQVTQMGQEVILRCVPISNHLYFYWYRQILGQKVEFLVSFYNNEISEKSEIFDDQFSVERPDGSNFTLKIRSTKLEDSAMYFCASSKGQGFGNSPLHFGNGTRLTVT.

V is TRBV19 and J is TRBJ1-4; no clear D gene. Germline values: CDR1 LNHDA, CDR2 SQIVND (reference sequence). Trimming cost V 9 bases and J 3 bases, with 14 bases left between them. This CDR3 has 14 amino acids. The CDR3 loop reads CASSQHGPNEKLFF. The DNA of the CDR3 is TGTGCCAGCTCTCAACACGGTCCTAATGAAAAACTGTTTTTT.

The sample holds many counts of this clonotype. The CDR3 sequence is CASSRLGDEQFF. The CDR3 DNA is TGTGCCAGCAGCCGTTTGGGGGATGAGCAGTTCTTC. The chain recombines TRBV7-2 with TRBJ2-1; tentatively, D is TRBD1 or TRBD2 (5 bases each). Germline V gives CDR1 SGHTA, CDR2 FQGNSA. Deletions cut 5 bases from V and 8 bases from J, with 10 bases between. The CDR3 is made up of 12 amino acids.

This clonotype was seen at least ten times. This sequence joins TRBV28 and TRBJ2-7; D not certain. Germline V gene data show CDR1 as MDHEN and CDR2 as SYDVKM. This CDR3 is 14 amino acids long. Trimming removed 1 base from V and 3 bases from J, with 10 bases in between. The chain's CDR3 is CASSLLVRLYEQYF. In nucleotides, the CDR3 is TGTGCCAGCAGTTTATTAGTCAGGCTCTACGAGCAGTACTTC.

In this sample, this clonotype turned up many times. The CDR3, as DNA: TGTGCCATCAGTGACCGGACAGGGGGCTTCGAGCAGTACTTC. Protein product: CAISDRTGGFEQYF. This sequence joins TRBV10-3 and TRBJ2-7; TRBD1 aligns across 11 bases. V dropped 3 bases and J dropped 6; count of bases not matched to a gene: 4. Germline V CDR1 and CDR2: ENHRY, SYGVKD. This CDR3 spans 14 amino acids.

V and J are TRBV20-1 and TRBJ2-1, with 11 bases that match TRBD2. With V trimmed by 5 bases and J by 2 bases, 2 bases remained unmatched. Germline loops: CDR1 DFQATT, CDR2 SNEGSKA (reference sequence). The CDR3 is 14 residues long. CDR3 bases: TGCAGTGCTCCTAGCGGGAGGACCTACAATGAGCAGTTCTTC. Translation: CSAPSGRTYNEQFF.

In the case of this clonotype: A read error may be the cause here, since a much bigger clone is one base away. This sequence joins TRBV6-1 and TRBJ2-1; TRBD2 might be the D (6 bases). The CDR3 contains 11 residues. With 7 bases removed from V and 6 bases from J, the gap between germline ends came to 7 bases. The germline gives CDR1 MNHNS, CDR2 SASEGT. The CDR3 is CASMGGNEQFF. As DNA, the CDR3 is TGTGCCAGCATGGGGGGCAATGAGCAGTTCTTC.

This clonotype was seen at least ten times. The CDR3 DNA reads as TGTGCCAGCAGCCTTGCGTTGGGAAGGGATGAAAAACTGTTTTTT. Protein sequence: CASSLALGRDEKLFF. The J gene is TRBJ1-4, the V gene TRBV3-1; D unresolved. The V end was cut by 4 bases, the J end by 6 bases, with 15 bases between. The CDR3 contains 15 residues. Germline V gene sequence: CDR1 LGHDT, CDR2 YNNKEL (reference sequence).

Points on this clonotype: A read error is possible here, since a much larger clone lies one base away. The chain has TRBV11-2 and TRBJ2-3; D might be TRBD1 (6 bases). Germline CDR1 is SGHAT and CDR2 is FQNNGV. This CDR3 is 14 amino acids long. CDR3 sequence (DNA): TGTGCCGGCAGCGCGCCAGGGGGCACAGATACGCAGTATTTT. It translates to CAGSAPGGTDTQYF.

This clonotype was seen ten or more times. The V call is TRBV6-1, the J call TRBJ1-3, with D tentatively TRBD1 (5 bases). This CDR3 comprises 14 residues. CDR1 is MNHNS, CDR2 SASEGT, per germline. V was clipped by 6 bases and J by 0 bases, with 9 bases between them. In DNA form, the CDR3 reads TGTGCCAGCAGCGGGACCTCCTCTGGAAACACCATATATTTT. Protein sequence: CASSGTSSGNTIYF.

This clonotype was seen a few times. The chain links TRBV7-2 to TRBJ1-2, with D possibly being TRBD1 (5 bases). CDR3 length: 14 amino acids. The ends were cut back, 1 base at V and 5 bases at J, with 11 bases in the middle. Looked up from germline, CDR1 is SGHTA and CDR2 is FQGNSA. CDR3 residues: CASSLEGLPYGYTF. Written as DNA, the CDR3 is TGTGCCAGCAGCTTAGAGGGGTTACCTTATGGCTACACCTTC.

This clonotype showed up just a few times. V usage is TRBV4-2 and J usage is TRBJ2-7; the D is unclear. The CDR3 length is 17 residues. V was cut by 0 bases and J by 2 bases, with 17 bases left in between. Germline lookup yields CDR1 LGHNA and CDR2 YNFKEQ. The CDR3 DNA reads as TGTGCCAGCAGCCAAGATCTTAGAACAGATACCCCCTACGAGCAGTACTTC. Translated, it gives CASSQDLRTDTPYEQYF.

This clonotype was counted many times. The V and J genes are TRBV2 and TRBJ2-5; TRBD1 aligns across 10 bases. The germline CDR1 and CDR2 sequences are SNHLY and FYNNEI. The CDR3 totals 14 residues. Unmatched junction bases numbered 3, after V lost 4 bases and J lost 4 bases. CDR3 in DNA: TGTGCCAGCAGTGCAGACAGGGGGCCAGAGACCCAGTACTTC. It codes for CASSADRGPETQYF.

This clonotype was seen only a few times. This chain joins TRBV24-1 and TRBJ2-3; 10 positions match TRBD2. The CDR3 is 16 residues long. Germline CDR1 reads KGHDR; CDR2 reads SFDVKD. J lost 2 bases, V lost 4 bases, and 5 bases had no gene match. The CDR3 region has the DNA TGTGCCACCAGTGACCGGACTAGCGGACTCACAGATACGCAGTATTTT. This sequence encodes CATSDRTSGLTDTQYF.